This T cell receptor beta chain originates from a study of shared clonotypes between healthy human individuals. Study-level background: There were three CD4 naive, three CD4 memory, two CD8 naive and one CD8 memory plates per donor. Study observations and caveats: Despite large depth, rarefaction showed incomplete sorted-subset sequencing.

Details on this clone: Antigen: not known.

Germline CDR1 is SGHDT and CDR2 is YYEEEE. V lost 4 bases and J lost 5, with 13 bases in between. This CDR3 region has 13 residues. Original handling: Filtering differed since immunoSEQ provided only junctions, with no quality scores. The protocol was immunoSEQ multiplex PCR, while the TCRdb copy is restricted to in-frame clones and leaves out a portion. V, J and clone size reflect that table, while D and trimming were determined from the DNA. The repertoire includes some 1,100,000 clones, about 84% of them detected once, and more than 0.45% sits in the top ten. This clonotype was obtained from a man aged 18 to 35 in good health. Some clones in this sample may be carry-over from other donors' samples. Sample: memory CD4+ T cells from PBMCs. Subset specified: CD45RA-negative fraction. This chain links TRBV5-6 with TRBJ2-7, with D unresolved. In nucleotides, the CDR3 is TGTGCCAGCAGCCTACGACACTCTAACGAGCAGTACTTC. This gives the protein CASSLRHSNEQYF. The full variable domain, in which reference TRBV5-6 and TRBJ2-7 provide the parts outside the CDR3, is DAGVTQSPTHLIKTRGQQVTLRCSPKSGHDTVSWYQQALGQGPQFIFQYYEEEERQRGNFPDRFSGHQFPNYSSELNVNALLLGDSALYLCASSLRHSNEQYFGPGTRLTVT.